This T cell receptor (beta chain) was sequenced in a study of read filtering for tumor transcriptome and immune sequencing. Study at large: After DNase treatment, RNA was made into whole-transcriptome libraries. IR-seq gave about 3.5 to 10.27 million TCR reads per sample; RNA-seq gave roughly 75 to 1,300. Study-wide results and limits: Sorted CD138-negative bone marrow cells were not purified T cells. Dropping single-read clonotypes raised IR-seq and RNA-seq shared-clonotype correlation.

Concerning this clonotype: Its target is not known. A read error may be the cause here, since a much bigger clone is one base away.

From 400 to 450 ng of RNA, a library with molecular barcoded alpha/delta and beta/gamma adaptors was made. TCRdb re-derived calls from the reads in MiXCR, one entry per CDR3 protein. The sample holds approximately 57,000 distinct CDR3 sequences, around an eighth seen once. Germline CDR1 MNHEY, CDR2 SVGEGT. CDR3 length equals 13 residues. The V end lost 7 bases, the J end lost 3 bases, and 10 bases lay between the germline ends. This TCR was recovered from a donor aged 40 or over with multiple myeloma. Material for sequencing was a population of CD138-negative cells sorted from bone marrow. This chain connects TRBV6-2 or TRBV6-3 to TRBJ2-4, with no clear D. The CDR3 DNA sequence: TGTGCCAGCACCTGGGGTTTCAAAAACATTCAGTACTTC. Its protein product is CASTWGFKNIQYF.